This T cell receptor beta chain stems from a study of blood T cell repertoires in COVID-19. Study summary: Some COVID-19 samples were acute and others convalescent; all came from the United States, Italy and Spain. T cells, B-cell-depleted T cells, or PBMCs provided the cDNA or gDNA that served as material.

In the original processing: Amplifying reference gene primers gave estimates of nucleated cell counts. This table comes from immunoSEQ multiplex PCR, and its TCRdb copy is limited to in-frame clones, with some not included. V and J calls and clone size are those listed in that table; D and trimming were worked out from the DNA. The sample has over 90,000 clones; about 90% are singletons. Germline loops: CDR1 MGHRA, CDR2 YSYEKL. V lost 3 bases, J lost 0 bases, and 9 bases lay in between. The CDR3 is 15 amino acids. The TCR was taken from a human donor in a cohort sampled during active COVID-19. Sample: peripheral blood. J is TRBJ1-5 and V is TRBV4-1; a possible D gene is TRBD1 (5 bases). The CDR3 sequence: CASSQLTVSNQPQHF. CDR3 bases: TGCGCCAGCAGCCAGCTGACAGTTAGCAATCAGCCCCAGCATTTT.